The sample holds many counts of the clone carrying this T cell receptor beta chain. Its target is unknown. The data stem from a study of identical twins. Study conclusions and caveats: Rather than following the same donors, the conclusions depended on cross-sectional statistical analysis.

Trimming shortened V by 5 bases and J by 4 bases, and 7 bases separated the two germline ends. CDR1 is SEHNR, CDR2 FQNEAQ, per germline (reference sequence). The CDR3 extends over 12 amino acids. TCRdb re-called the 5' RACE reads through MiXCR, storing one row per CDR3 protein. The sample carries 550,000 to 700,000 distinct CDR3 sequences, around 21% recorded once. In addition, the sample was reused for a study of T cells expressing NK-cell markers. That study reports: Researchers report these clonotypes also headed the CD3+CD56-NKG2C+ fraction in four donors.

The chain joins TRBV7-9 to TRBJ2-3, with unresolved D. This clonotype was sampled from a woman in her late teens or twenties in good health. What was sequenced was PBMCs. The CDR3 is CASSEWPDTQYF. The CDR3 DNA is TGTGCCAGCAGCGAGTGGCCAGATACGCAGTATTTT.